This passage covers 2 T cell receptor beta chains from one sample sequenced in a study of blood T cell repertoires in COVID-19. The data were produced by immunoSEQ multiplex PCR, yet TCRdb's version contains in-frame clones alone and is incomplete. The sample records 150,000 to 180,000 clones, about three quarters being singletons. Sequencing was done on a sample of peripheral blood. All receptors derive from a man older than 75 with acute or convalescent COVID-19.

This sequence joins TRBV7-6 and TRBJ2-5; 9 bases are a match to TRBD2. The germline gives CDR1 SGHVS, CDR2 FNYEAQ. V gave up 0 bases and J gave up 2 bases; unmatched junction bases: 1. The length of the CDR3 is 15 residues. CDR3 in DNA: TGTGCCAGCAGCTTAGCCAGCGGGGGGCAAGAGACCCAGTACTTC. Protein product: CASSLASGGQETQYF.

This chain links TRBV5-1 with TRBJ1-1; TRBD1 might be the D (6 bases). Trimming left V 3 bases short and J 9 bases short, with 15 bases between. This CDR3 region has 13 residues. CDR1 is SGHRS and CDR2 is YFSETQ in the germline V gene. Written as DNA, the CDR3 is TGCGCCAGCAGCTCGGGCCAGGGGCCCCAAGCTTTCTTT. It is translated as CASSSGQGPQAFF.